This T cell receptor (beta chain) derives from a study of PD-1 blockade in classical Hodgkin lymphoma. Study conclusions and caveats: It was among complete responders that baseline diversity resembled that of newly diagnosed patients.

On this clone: The antigen is not known.

Every one of the patients relapsed after autologous stem cell transplantation (brentuximab vedotin exposure was variable). Data came from immunoSEQ multiplex PCR; TCRdb stores just in-frame clones and leaves some out. The data hold fewer than 70,000 clones, with 85% to 90% observed a single time. V was trimmed by 4 bases and J by 10 bases, leaving 9 bases between them. Per germline, CDR1 SGHRS and CDR2 YFSETQ. The CDR3 extends over 11 amino acids. The chain links TRBV5-1 to TRBJ2-1; D remains ambiguous. The sample in question was peripheral blood mononuclear cells (PBMCs), obtained before the second cycle of nivolumab. The receptor was derived from a human donor with classical Hodgkin lymphoma. CDR3 amino acids: CASSEKQEQFF. CDR3 DNA sequence: TGCGCCAGCAGCGAAAAGCAAGAGCAGTTCTTC.